This is a list of T cell receptor beta chains from one sample in a study of blood T cell repertoires in COVID-19. Sequencing was performed with immunoSEQ multiplex PCR; in TCRdb, only in-frame clones are kept and a portion is missing. The data contain about 60,000 clones, 72% of them singletons. Sequences were obtained from peripheral blood. The origin of the receptors is a woman aged 65 to 85 with COVID-19, enrolled during active disease. CDR3s include the opening cysteine and the closing phenylalanine or tryptophan. Each record gives: J gene, V gene, CDR3 protein.

TRBJ1-1	TRBV4-3	CASSRRGRSDTEAFF
TRBJ2-3	TRBV6-6	CASVKGARADTQYF
TRBJ2-1	TRBV5-8	CASSRHPGGGSSYNEQFF
TRBJ2-5	TRBV19	CASSVTGTGTETQYF
TRBJ2-2	TRBV28	CASSSGTTYTGELFF
TRBJ1-1	TRBV12-5	CASGLVVASEAFF
TRBJ1-5	TRBV7-9	CASSFGGGQPQHF
TRBJ1-1	TRBV5-1	CASSLEVGDGNTEAFF
TRBJ1-2	TRBV6-2/TRBV6-3	CASSYLDRLDGYTF
TRBJ1-2	TRBV3-1/TRBV3-2	CASSPRGLQGYTF
TRBJ2-3	TRBV6-2/TRBV6-3	CASSYWDWGDTQYF
TRBJ1-4	TRBV6-5	CASRTRQGEKLFF
TRBJ2-5	TRBV11-1	CASSYTAGVKETQYF
TRBJ1-5	TRBV6-1	CASSDQGADQPQHF
TRBJ1-5	TRBV19	CASSPRQGRGNQPQHF
TRBJ2-5	TRBV3-1/TRBV3-2	CASSQPPGSGSLKTQYF